This T cell receptor (beta chain) was sequenced during a study of CD8 T cells in Susac syndrome. Between the trimmed V and J ends, which lost 3 bases and 0 bases, there was a span of 6 bases. The germline CDR1 and CDR2 sequences are LNHDA and SQIVND (reference sequence). This CDR3 comprises 14 residues. RNA amounts of 0.5 to 1 ug underwent reverse transcription with random hexamers. In TCRdb, the immunoSEQ multiplex PCR reads were re-called with MiXCR into one record per CDR3 protein. The table shows some 200,000 distinct CDR3 sequences, with approximately 94% occurring only once. This chain uses TRBV19 with TRBJ1-5; D gene uncertain. Specimen: CD4+ T cells from PBMCs. This clonotype was sampled from a human donor in good health. The CDR3 coding sequence is TGTGCCAGTAGTATCGGAAATAGCAATCAGCCCCAGCATTTT. Amino acid sequence: CASSIGNSNQPQHF.